The 19 T cell receptor beta chains presented below share a single source sample, sequenced in a study of response to subunit inactivated influenza vaccine (dated by TCRdb to the late 2010s). Library creation used RT-PCR. The run used an Illumina HiSeq 2500. TCRdb itself trimmed the public reads at Q25 with fastp, ran MiXCR and retained productive beta chains. Rows merge per CDR3 protein into single entries with the most common DNA and genes. The sample has roughly 570,000 distinct CDR3 sequences on record, over 10% of them singletons. In total, the top ten clones hold around 14% of the sample. This specimen's time point label, per the study, means: approximately 40 days after influenza vaccine administration. This sample comprised PBMCs from blood, obtained roughly 6 weeks after vaccination. The origin of the receptors is a man aged 45-65 years who received an inactivated influenza vaccine. Donor details come from another sample of the same person, matched by shared clones.

This chain connects TRBV5-1 to TRBJ2-7; perhaps TRBD1 as D (6 bases). This CDR3 spans 14 amino acids. Germline V gene sequence: CDR1 SGHRS, CDR2 YFSETQ. V dropped 2 bases and J dropped 6 bases, with 15 bases sitting between them. CDR3 in amino acids: CASSLTGSGLEQYF. DNA of the CDR3: TGCGCCAGCAGCTTAACAGGGAGCGGCCTCGAGCAGTACTTC.

V gene TRBV9 combines with J gene TRBJ1-5, with 7 bases lining up with TRBD1. Losses at the gene ends were 3 bases for V and 3 bases for J; bases not matched to a gene: 3. CDR1 is SGDLS and CDR2 is YYNGEE in the germline V gene. This CDR3 region has 14 residues. The chain's CDR3 is CASSGQGFNQPQHF. The CDR3 coding sequence is TGTGCCAGCAGCGGACAGGGATTCAATCAGCCCCAGCATTTT.

In DNA form, the CDR3 reads TGTGCCAGCAGCCGGACAGGCGGCGCTATAACTGAAGCTTTCTTT. Encoded protein: CASSRTGGAITEAFF. The chain joins TRBV2 to TRBJ1-1; TRBD1 matches at 7 bases. The CDR3 totals 15 residues. Germline loops: CDR1 SNHLY, CDR2 FYNNEI. The V segment lost 6 bases and the J segment 5 bases; nucleotides outside the gene matches: 12.

The chain uses TRBV25-1 and TRBJ1-4, with D unresolved. CDR3 length: 14 amino acids. CDR1 is MGHDK and CDR2 is SYGVNS in the germline V gene. Trimming removed 2 bases at V and 6 bases at J, with 10 bases between. Here the CDR3 DNA reads TGTGCCAGCAGTGAAGTCGAAAGAGATGAAAAACTGTTTTTT. Translated, it gives CASSEVERDEKLFF.

This sequence joins TRBV3-1 and TRBJ2-1; 7 bases line up with TRBD2. Germline values: CDR1 LGHDT, CDR2 YNNKEL (reference sequence). Trimming removed 4 bases from V and 4 bases from J; junction bases left unmatched: 10. CDR3 length: 16 amino acids. The CDR3 protein is CASSPREDTDYNEQFF. DNA for the CDR3: TGTGCCAGCAGCCCCCGGGAGGACACTGATTACAATGAGCAGTTCTTC.

This clonotype was recorded a few times. The V and J genes are TRBV10-3 and TRBJ2-7, with a tentative D call TRBD2 (6 bases). Per the germline V gene, CDR1 is ENHRY and CDR2 is SYGVKD. Trimming pared 6 bases from V and 6 bases from J, leaving 12 bases between. The CDR3 is 12 amino acids. CDR3 in amino acids: CAIRGTQGEQYF. The CDR3 DNA is TGTGCCATCAGGGGGACTCAAGGCGAGCAGTACTTC.

This clonotype was seen ten or more times. V and J are TRBV7-2 and TRBJ2-5, with D possibly TRBD2 on 7 matching bases. Germline V CDR1 and CDR2: SGHTA, FQGNSA. Trimming stripped 0 bases from V and 1 base from J, with 12 bases between. CDR3 length: 16 residues. The CDR3 protein is CASSLAGGLGQETQYF. The CDR3 DNA follows: TGTGCCAGCAGCTTAGCGGGGGGGCTTGGCCAAGAGACCCAGTACTTC.

The chain is built from TRBV7-9 and TRBJ2-1; 11 nucleotides agree with TRBD1. This CDR3 has 15 residues. Looked up from germline, CDR1 is SEHNR and CDR2 is FQNEAQ (reference sequence). Trimming removed 5 bases from V and 6 bases from J; junction bases left unmatched: 6. In DNA form, the CDR3 reads TGTGCCAGCAGCACCGGACAGGGGGCGCGCAATGAGCAGTTCTTC. This translates into CASSTGQGARNEQFF.

This clonotype appeared a few times. The chain links TRBV9 to TRBJ2-7; TRBD2 matches at 14 bases. Trimming cost V 0 bases and J 7 bases; bases outside gene matches: 6. CDR1 SGDLS and CDR2 YYNGEE come from the germline V gene. The length of the CDR3 is 16 residues. The CDR3 loop reads CASSVVGGLAGEEQYF. CDR3 DNA sequence: TGTGCCAGCAGCGTAGTAGGGGGACTAGCGGGAGAAGAGCAGTACTTC.

The chain couples TRBV7-6 to TRBJ2-6; D is perhaps TRBD1 (6 bases). V lost 4 bases and J 3 bases, leaving 7 bases between the germline ends. This CDR3 spans 14 amino acids. The germline gives CDR1 SGHVS, CDR2 FNYEAQ. The CDR3 DNA is TGTGCCAGCAGCTACAGGGTTGGGGCCAACGTCCTGACTTTC. Its protein product is CASSYRVGANVLTF.

This clonotype was seen more than once but under ten times. The chain is built from TRBV4-3 and TRBJ2-1, with 14 bases aligning to TRBD2. The CDR3 has 18 residues. Trimming cost V 6 bases and J 4 bases; bases outside gene matches: 11. Germline-derived CDR1 and CDR2 are LGHNA and YSLEER. DNA for the CDR3: TGCGCCAGCAGTCCCGGGACTAGCGGGAGTCCGACATACAATGAGCAGTTCTTC. Translated: CASSPGTSGSPTYNEQFF.

The chain uses TRBV7-6 and TRBJ1-1; 7 positions agree with TRBD1. The CDR3 totals 13 residues. The J segment lost 9 bases and the V segment lost 6 bases, leaving 10 bases of the junction unmatched. Germline values: CDR1 SGHVS, CDR2 FNYEAQ. CDR3 sequence: CASSPVEGAKAFF. The CDR3 DNA sequence: TGTGCCAGCAGTCCAGTTGAGGGGGCTAAAGCTTTCTTT. Filled out from reference TRBV7-6 and TRBJ1-1, the complete variable domain reads GAGVSQSPRYKVTKRGQDVALRCDPISGHVSLYWYRQALGQGPEFLTYFNYEAQQDKSGLPNDRFSAERPEGSISTLTIQRTEQRDSAMYRCASSPVEGAKAFFGQGTRLTVV.

The CDR3 is CASSWGLPGEKLFF. DNA of the CDR3: TGTGCCAGCAGCTGGGGTTTGCCGGGCGAAAAACTGTTTTTT. V gene TRBV7-9 combines with J gene TRBJ1-4, with unresolved D. The CDR3 sequence is 14 residues long. V lost 4 bases, J lost 8 bases, and 14 bases lay in between. Germline V CDR1 and CDR2: SEHNR, FQNEAQ (reference sequence). The full variable domain, rest sourced from reference TRBV7-9 and TRBJ1-4, is DTGVSQNPRHKITKRGQNVTFRCDPISEHNRLYWYRQTLGQGPEFLTYFQNEAQLEKSRLLSDRFSAERPKGSFSTLEIQRTEQGDSAMYLCASSWGLPGEKLFFGSGTQLSVL.

This chain links TRBV6-2 or TRBV6-3 with TRBJ2-1, with 8 bases matching TRBD2. Losses at the gene ends were 6 bases for V and 8 bases for J; bases not matched to a gene: 15. CDR1 is MNHEY and CDR2 is SVGEGT in the germline V gene. The CDR3 spans 16 residues. For the CDR3, the DNA is TGTGCCAGCAGACGAACCGGGACTAGAGCGGACTATGAGCAGTTCTTC. Its translation: CASRRTGTRADYEQFF.

This clonotype was observed a handful of times. The DNA for the CDR3 is TGTGCCAGCGGAGTGGGGACCCAGTACTTC. Its translation: CASGVGTQYF. The rearrangement links TRBV28 to TRBJ2-5, with D uncertain. V was trimmed by 8 bases and J by 7 bases, leaving 8 bases between them. Germline CDR1 MDHEN, CDR2 SYDVKM. There are 10 residues in the CDR3.

Many counts were recorded for this clonotype. This chain uses TRBV4-1 with TRBJ2-5, with D perhaps assigned TRBD1 or TRBD2 (7 bases each). Germline CDR1 and CDR2: MGHRA and YSYEKL. The V end lost 2 bases, the J end lost 4 bases, and 14 bases lay between the germline ends. The CDR3 is 15 amino acids. The CDR3 region has the DNA TGCGCCAGCAGCCAACCTGACAGGGAGGGAGAGACCCAGTACTTC. It yields the protein CASSQPDREGETQYF.

The chain combines TRBV20-1 with TRBJ2-3; 10 positions agree with TRBD2. There are 15 residues in the CDR3. Germline loops: CDR1 DFQATT, CDR2 SNEGSKA (reference sequence). The ends lost 4 bases at V and 2 bases at J; junction bases unmatched: 6. CDR3 in DNA: TGCAGTGCTAAGAGACTAGCGGGCAACACAGATACGCAGTATTTT. Its translation is CSAKRLAGNTDTQYF.

The CDR3 sequence is CASRSWTLYGYTF. As DNA, the CDR3 is TGTGCCAGCAGGTCGTGGACACTCTATGGCTACACCTTC. The rearrangement uses TRBV6-1 and TRBJ1-2; TRBD1 is a possible D gene (5 bases). The CDR3 is made up of 13 amino acids. Germline V gene data show CDR1 as MNHNS and CDR2 as SASEGT. V was pared by 6 bases and J by 4 bases, with 12 bases between.

This rearrangement joins TRBV7-8 to TRBJ1-2; D is possibly TRBD1 (5 bases). The CDR3 has 13 amino acids. Germline V CDR1 and CDR2: SGHVS, FQNEAQ. Deletions cut 6 bases from V and 7 bases from J, with 15 bases between. CDR3 DNA: TGTGCCAGCAGACCCCCAGGGAAGGGTGGCTACACCTTC. The encoded protein is CASRPPGKGGYTF. Full variable domain (rest looked up from reference TRBV7-8 and TRBJ1-2): GAGVSQSPRYKVAKRGQDVALRCDPISGHVSLFWYQQALGQGPEFLTYFQNEAQLDKSGLPSDRFFAERPEGSVSTLKIQRTQQEDSAVYLCASRPPGKGGYTFGSGTRLTVV.